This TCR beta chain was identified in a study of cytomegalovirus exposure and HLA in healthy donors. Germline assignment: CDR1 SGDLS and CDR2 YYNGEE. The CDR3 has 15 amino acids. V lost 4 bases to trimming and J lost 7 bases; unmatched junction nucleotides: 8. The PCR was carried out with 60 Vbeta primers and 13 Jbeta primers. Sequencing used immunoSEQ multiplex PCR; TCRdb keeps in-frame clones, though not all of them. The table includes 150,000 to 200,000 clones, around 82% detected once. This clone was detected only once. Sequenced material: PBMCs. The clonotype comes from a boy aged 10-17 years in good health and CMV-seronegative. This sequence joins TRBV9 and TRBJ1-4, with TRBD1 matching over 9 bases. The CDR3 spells CASSSRGQGREKLFF. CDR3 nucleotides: TGTGCCAGCAGCTCTCGGGGACAGGGTCGTGAAAAACTGTTTTTT.